This TCR beta chain was captured by sequencing in a study of cytomegalovirus exposure and HLA in healthy donors. V lost 2 bases, J lost 2 bases, and 20 bases lay in between. The CDR3 has 18 amino acids. Germline loops: CDR1 MDHEN, CDR2 SYDVKM. On this clone itself: The antigen is unknown.

Among the donors, all were healthy bone marrow donors. Overall study findings and caveats: The study labeled 180 or so TCR beta chains cytomegalovirus-associated. Common viral pathogens (according to a later analysis) appeared linked to several of the most significant clusters.

It was with 60 Vbeta and 13 Jbeta primers that the PCR ran. Some clones are missing from TCRdb's copy, which holds only in-frame ones; the method was immunoSEQ multiplex PCR. The sample comprises roughly 100,000 clones, about 70% of which are singletons, and about 0.8% rests with the top ten. The source material was PBMCs. The chain is built from TRBV28 and TRBJ2-3; tentative D call: TRBD2 (5 bases). This clonotype was obtained from a boy younger than 18 in good health and CMV-seronegative. The CDR3 bases are TGTGCCAGCAGTTTAAATCCCCCCGGGGTAAGGGCCACAGATACGCAGTATTTT. Residues: CASSLNPPGVRATDTQYF.